By share, the clone carrying this T cell receptor (beta chain) counts as medium-sized. The data were obtained in a study of spatial heterogeneity in lung cancer. The V gene's germline CDR1 is MNHEY and CDR2 SVGEGT. With 6 bases clipped from V and 5 bases from J, the junction kept 9 bases outside the gene matches. This CDR3 comprises 16 residues. Indicated time point: sample taken at primary tumor resection. Whole RNA from tumor, nontumor lung or frozen PBMC was sequenced unsorted. In the library, each TCR cDNA molecule bore its own unique molecular identifier. MiXCR was run by TCRdb on the 5' RACE reads, yielding one entry per CDR3 protein. The sample has fewer than 25,000 distinct CDR3 sequences; about 3% are singletons.

The V call is TRBV6-2 or TRBV6-3, the J call TRBJ2-5; 13 nucleotides align to TRBD2. The clonotype comes from a female donor with early-stage non-small cell lung cancer. The source was PBMCs, collected at surgery. This CDR3 is CASSQRTSGRVETQYF. The CDR3, as DNA: TGTGCCAGCAGCCAGAGGACTAGCGGGAGAGTTGAGACCCAGTACTTC.